One and the same sample provided the 18 T cell receptor beta chains below, sequenced in a study of tumor-infiltrating lymphocytes in primary liver carcinoma listed by TCRdb under 2017. Total RNA and DNA were co-extracted without cell sorting from approximately 22-30 mg of bulk tissue using the AllPrep DNA/RNA mini kit. The instrument was an Illumina HiSeq 2500. TCRbeta-specific cDNA was reverse-transcribed from approximately 460 ng total RNA using a constant-region primer and ProtoScript II reverse transcriptase. Three nested multiplex PCR rounds, following a slightly modified ARM-PCR procedure, were used to build the TCRbeta libraries. Multiplex TRBV1-TRBV30 forward primers and a Cbeta reverse primer were used in the first two PCR rounds, each of which was run for approximately 9 cycles. Using fastp trimming at Q25 and MiXCR clonotype assembly, TCRdb reanalyzed the public sequencing data and kept in-frame beta chains. For every CDR3 protein sequence, its rows merge into one entry that carries the most common genes and DNA. For this sample there are about 48,000 distinct CDR3 sequences; about three quarters appear just once. Together, the top ten hold about a quarter of the sample.

The sequenced sample was liver tumor tissue from sampling region 3. Reading the label with the study, this specimen's cell subset or site is: tumor region T3, left-lateral pole. The receptor set was obtained from a man between 35 and 55 years old with primary liver carcinoma and hepatitis B virus infection.

Turning to this clonotype: The junction and the germline gene differ at one end; a read error may be behind it. The chain combines TRBV11-1 with TRBJ2-5; TRBD2 aligns across 8 bases. The CDR3 is 14 residues long. In germline, CDR1 is SGHAT, CDR2 FQDESV (reference sequence). The CDR3 here is CTSSAGGPQGTQYF. CDR3 nucleotide sequence: TGTACTAGCAGTGCGGGGGGACCTCAAGGGACCCAGTACTTC.

To note about this clonotype: Since no conserved phenylalanine or tryptophan closes the CDR3, a read error is the likely cause. This chain connects TRBV6-1 to TRBJ2-7, with TRBD1 matching over 8 bases. Looked up from germline, CDR1 is MNHNS and CDR2 is SASEGT. CDR3 length equals 17 residues. J was trimmed by 0 bases and V by 0 bases; bases with no gene match: 7. CDR3 sequence (DNA): TGTGCCAGCAGTGAAGCGTTAGGGACAGGTCCCTCCTACGAGCAGTACCTC. This gives the protein CASSEALGTGPSYEQYL.

As for this clonotype: The junction shows a germline mismatch at one end, possibly a read error. V and J are TRBV4-1 and TRBJ2-1; D unclear. This CDR3 comprises 16 residues. Germline loops: CDR1 MGHRA, CDR2 YSYEKL. The CDR3 DNA sequence: TGCGCCAGCAGCCCCCAAGCGCGCAGCTCCTTCAATGAGCAATTCTTC. Translating it yields CASSPQARSSFNEQFF.

In this sample, this clonotype turned up many times. The CDR3, as DNA: TGTGCCAGCAGCCCGACAGGGGCTCCCAATCAGCCCCAGCATTTT. Amino acids: CASSPTGAPNQPQHF. This chain joins TRBV6-5 and TRBJ1-5, with TRBD1 identical over 8 bases. J gave up 3 bases and V 6 bases, and 7 bases lay outside the gene matches. Looked up from germline, CDR1 is MNHEY and CDR2 is SVGAGI. CDR3 length equals 15 residues.

This clonotype was recorded only once. The junction departs from the called germline gene at one end, perhaps through a read error. The chain joins TRBV11-2 to TRBJ1-4; maybe TRBD1 (5 bases). CDR1 is SGHAT, CDR2 FQNNGV, per germline. There are 14 residues in the CDR3. Here the CDR3 DNA reads TGTGCCAGCGGCTTAGAGGTAGGGGACGAAAAACTGCTTTTT. Its protein product is CASGLEVGDEKLLF.

Of note for this clonotype: At one of its ends the junction is not consistent with the germline gene, which may arise from a read error. The CDR3 here is CVSTLCWGEAQYF. CDR3 bases: TGTGTCAGCACCCTGTGCTGGGGAGAGGCCCAGTACTTC. The chain employs TRBV6-1 and TRBJ2-5; D perhaps matches TRBD2 (5 bases). CDR3 length: 13 residues. Germline values: CDR1 MNHNS, CDR2 SASEGT.

Comments on this clonotype: Its ends do not fully match the called genes, so a read error is possible. The chain has TRBV11-2 and TRBJ2-1; 12 nucleotides match TRBD2. CDR3 size: 16 residues. The V gene's germline CDR1 is SGHAT and CDR2 FQNNGV. The CDR3 loop reads CTSSFRLAGDFNEQFF. CDR3 nucleotides: TGTACTAGCAGCTTTCGACTAGCGGGAGATTTCAATGAGCAGTTTTTC.

This clonotype came up many times. The CDR3 DNA reads TGTGCCAGCAGCCAAGATACCCTCTACGAGCAGTACTTC. It encodes CASSQDTLYEQYF. V usage is TRBV4-2 and J usage is TRBJ2-7, with D hard to call. CDR3 size: 13 residues. V was pared by 0 bases and J by 3 bases, with 6 bases between. Germline V CDR1 and CDR2: LGHNA, YNFKEQ.

This clonotype turned up a few times. One end of the junction is discordant with germline, which a read error may explain. J is TRBJ2-3 and V is TRBV10-3; TRBD1 matches 8 bases. The CDR3 is 14 residues long. Germline loops: CDR1 ENHRY, CDR2 SYGVKD. The CDR3 DNA reads as TGTGCCATCAGTGGGATGACAGGGGAGGATACACAGTATTTT. It encodes CAISGMTGEDTQYF.

Remarks on this clonotype: This may be a read error: a much more frequent sequence differs by one nucleotide. The chain recombines TRBV21-1 with TRBJ1-2; the D call in the table, TRBD1, was not verified against the DNA. TRBV21-1 is a documented pseudogene. The CDR3 extends over 19 amino acids. The CDR3 DNA is TGTGCCAGCAGCATATTTCGGGGGACAGACGTAAATACCTATGTCGGCTACACCTTC. This gives the protein CASSIFRGTDVNTYVGYTF.

Of note for this clonotype: The final CDR3 position lacks the conserved phenylalanine or tryptophan, pointing to a likely read error. The V gene is TRBV12-3 or TRBV12-4, the J gene TRBJ2-6; 7 nucleotides align to TRBD2. Unmatched junction bases numbered 14, after V lost 5 bases and J lost 4 bases. The CDR3 has 18 residues. The CDR3 here is CASSGTTSTSSGANVLTL. The CDR3 nucleotides read TGTGCCAGCAGTGGGACGACTAGCACTAGCTCCGGGGCCAACGTCCTGACTCTC.

In the case of this clonotype: A read error may produce the germline difference seen at one junction end. The CDR3 DNA sequence: TGTCCCAGCAGACCCGGGGCGGATAGCAATCAGCCCCAGCATTTT. As protein: CPSRPGADSNQPQHF. J is TRBJ1-5 and V is TRBV6-6; tentatively, D is TRBD1 (5 bases). This CDR3 region has 15 residues. Per the germline V gene, CDR1 is MNHNY and CDR2 is SVGAGI (reference sequence).

Turning to this clonotype: The junction differs from germline at one of its ends, possibly a read error. The rearrangement joins TRBV6-5 to TRBJ2-5; tentative D call: TRBD2 (5 bases). CDR3 length: 13 residues. Per germline, CDR1 MNHEY and CDR2 SVGAGI. The CDR3 sequence: CAISSSRGETQYF. The CDR3 DNA reads as TGTGCCATTTCCTCGTCCCGGGGAGAGACCCAGTATTTC.

V gene TRBV11-2 combines with J gene TRBJ2-3, with D perhaps matching TRBD2 (6 bases). This CDR3 contains 17 residues. CDR1 and CDR2 from the germline V gene are SGHAT and FQNNGV. The V and J ends lost 1 base and 5 bases respectively, with 19 bases between them. The CDR3 region has the DNA TGTGCCAGCAGCTTAGTCAGCGCGGGGTCGGGTGGAGATACGCAGTATTTT. This codes for CASSLVSAGSGGDTQYF. Drawing the rest from reference TRBV11-2 and TRBJ2-3, the complete variable domain is EAGVAQSPRYKIIEKRQSVAFWCNPISGHATLYWYQQILGQGPKLLIQFQNNGVVDDSQLPKDRFSAERLKGVDSTLKIQPAKLEDSAVYLCASSLVSAGSGGDTQYFGPGTRLTVL.

This clonotype was picked up many times. The chain uses TRBV30 and TRBJ2-7, with a tentative D call TRBD1 (6 bases). The germline V and J ends were trimmed by 1 base and 2 bases, with 9 bases remaining between them. The CDR3 spans 13 residues. Germline V gene data show CDR1 as GTSNPN and CDR2 as SVGIG (reference sequence). CDR3 nucleotide sequence: TGTGCCTGGAGTGGGGGACACACCTACGAGCAGTACTTC. It encodes CAWSGGHTYEQYF.

A note on this clonotype: At one of its ends the junction is not consistent with the germline gene, which may arise from a read error. The rearrangement uses TRBV11-2 and TRBJ2-2; weak D call: TRBD1 (6 bases). The CDR3 consists of 13 residues. Germline CDR1 reads SGHAT; CDR2 reads FQNNGV. DNA for the CDR3: TGTACCACGGGTCAGGGGAATACCGGGGAGCCGTTTTTT. Residues: CTTGQGNTGEPFF.

The table lists this clonotype with many counts. The chain uses TRBV6-4 and TRBJ2-1, with D uncertain. The CDR3 covers 14 residues. With 3 bases removed from V and 1 base from J, the gap between germline ends came to 7 bases. CDR1 and CDR2 (germline): MRHNA, SNTAGT. The CDR3 region has the DNA TGTGCCAGCAGTGAGGGCGCGTCCTACAATGAGCAGTTCTTC. As protein: CASSEGASYNEQFF.

At least ten counts were recorded for this clonotype. The chain has TRBV6-5 and TRBJ2-7, with a possible D match to TRBD1 (6 bases). The CDR3 is made up of 14 amino acids. CDR1 is MNHEY and CDR2 is SVGAGI in the germline V gene. Trimming took off 7 bases at V and 2 bases at J, with 15 bases between the two ends. The CDR3 sequence is CASTRETGTYEQYF. DNA of the CDR3: TGTGCCAGCACCCGCGAGACAGGCACCTACGAGCAGTACTTC.